The 32 T cell receptor beta chains below all came from one sample that was sequenced in a study of blood T cell repertoires in COVID-19 (TCRdb year 2020). Libraries were prepared through the immunoSEQ multiplex PCR assay. Drawn from immuneACCESS, this table holds only the in-frame rearrangements with V and J called that TCRdb kept. Clones are partly lost; checked studies trace under half to an unresolved V gene and leave the rest unexplained. In all, the sample holds some 140,000 clones, and under 95% of those were seen once. The ten largest account for about 0.55% of the sample. The sequenced sample consisted of peripheral blood. Receptors were obtained from a man in his fifties with acute or convalescent COVID-19.

The chain employs TRBV3-1 (or the pseudogene TRBV3-2) and TRBJ2-1; TRBD2 aligns across 7 bases. The CDR3 has 15 residues. Germline loops: CDR1 LGHDT, CDR2 YNNKEL (reference sequence). V lost 5 bases, J lost 6 bases, and 10 bases stayed unmatched. The CDR3 DNA reads as TGTGCCAGCAGCGCTCCCGGGACTATTGGCAATGAGCAGTTCTTC. As protein: CASSAPGTIGNEQFF.

The chain joins TRBV10-3 to TRBJ1-2, with TRBD1 identical over 8 bases. Trimming removed 3 bases from V and 3 bases from J; junction bases left unmatched: 3. CDR3 length equals 14 residues. The germline V gene has CDR1 ENHRY and CDR2 SYGVKD. The CDR3 DNA sequence: TGTGCCATCAGTGATGGACAGGGCTACTATGGCTACACCTTC. This gives the protein CAISDGQGYYGYTF.

V usage is TRBV4-2 and J usage is TRBJ2-7, with 7 bases aligning to TRBD2. CDR3 length equals 16 residues. Per germline, CDR1 LGHNA and CDR2 YNFKEQ. The junction had 9 bases not matched to a gene; V was cut back by 2 bases and J by 2 bases. CDR3 residues: CASSQSFVGGPYEQYF. CDR3 coding DNA: TGTGCCAGCAGCCAAAGCTTTGTGGGAGGGCCCTACGAGCAGTACTTC.

This clone has only a few counts. V usage is TRBV3-1 (or the pseudogene TRBV3-2) and J usage is TRBJ2-7, with 8 nucleotides matching TRBD2. This CDR3 comprises 14 residues. From germline, CDR1 is LGHDT and CDR2 YNNKEL (reference sequence). Trimming cost V 6 bases and J 1 base; bases outside gene matches: 5. The CDR3 DNA sequence: TGTGCCAGCAGTGAAGTAGCGGGGTCCTACGAGCAGTACTTC. This sequence encodes CASSEVAGSYEQYF.

This clone came up once. This sequence joins TRBV6-5 and TRBJ1-5, with D maybe TRBD1 (5 bases). CDR1 and CDR2 (germline): MNHEY, SVGAGI. Trimming stripped 4 bases from V and 6 bases from J, with 13 bases between. This CDR3 region has 14 residues. The CDR3 is CASSSDRGSQPQHF. In DNA, the CDR3 is TGTGCCAGCAGTTCGGATCGGGGGAGTCAGCCCCAGCATTTT.

The gene calls are TRBV9 and TRBJ2-3; no definite D call. From germline, CDR1 is SGDLS and CDR2 YYNGEE. This CDR3 comprises 14 residues. Trimming removed 0 bases from V and 2 bases from J, with 7 bases in between. The CDR3 DNA is TGTGCCAGCAGCGTAGACAGACACACAGATACGCAGTATTTT. Protein product: CASSVDRHTDTQYF.

The genes are TRBV6-5 and TRBJ2-1; 9 nucleotides line up with TRBD2. CDR1 and CDR2 from the germline V gene are MNHEY and SVGAGI. The length of the CDR3 is 15 residues. V dropped 5 bases and J dropped 8; count of bases not matched to a gene: 10. The CDR3 nucleotides read TGTGCCAGCAGTCCGACGGGACTAGCCATTTATGAGCAGTTCTTC. Its protein product is CASSPTGLAIYEQFF.

The V and J genes are TRBV21-1 and TRBJ2-7; TRBD1 was called by the table and not checked on the DNA. TRBV21-1 is described as a pseudogene. This CDR3 is built from 18 residues. The CDR3 here is CASSSQANRGRPNYEQYV. The CDR3 bases are TGTGCCAGCAGCTCGCAAGCCAACAGGGGGAGACCCAACTACGAGCAGTACGTC.

CDR3 protein: CASSLVGQHQPQHF. CDR3 sequence (DNA): TGTGCCAGCAGCTTGGTGGGACAGCACCAGCCCCAGCATTTT. J is TRBJ1-5 and V is TRBV7-2; 7 bases are a match to TRBD1. Germline trimming cut 3 bases from V and 7 bases from J; bases unmatched to any gene: 6. Germline CDR1 reads SGHTA; CDR2 reads FQGNSA. The CDR3 has 14 amino acids.

This chain joins TRBV11-2 and TRBJ2-1; TRBD2 matches 9 bases. The CDR3 spans 17 residues. J lost 6 bases, V lost 3 bases, and 12 bases had no gene match. Germline CDR1 SGHAT, CDR2 FQNNGV. The CDR3 sequence: CASSFFFGTSSRNEQFF. The CDR3 nucleotides read TGTGCCAGCAGCTTTTTTTTTGGGACTAGCTCCCGCAATGAGCAGTTCTTC.

V and J are TRBV10-1 and TRBJ2-1, with a possible D match to TRBD2 (6 bases). CDR3 length: 16 residues. V was cut by 3 bases and J by 2 bases, with 14 bases left in between. Germline CDR1 WNHNN, CDR2 SYGVQD (reference sequence). CDR3 DNA sequence: TGCGCCAGCAGTGACGGGACTGACACACCCTACAATGAGCAGTTCTTC. Protein product: CASSDGTDTPYNEQFF.

The chain combines TRBV20-1 with TRBJ2-2; 7 bases match TRBD2. Germline CDR1 is DFQATT and CDR2 is SNEGSKA (reference sequence). Trimming removed 6 bases from V and 2 bases from J; junction bases left unmatched: 6. CDR3 size: 14 residues. DNA of the CDR3: TGCAGTGCCAGTACGGGAGGCAACACCGGGGAGCTGTTTTTT. Residues: CSASTGGNTGELFF.

The rearrangement uses TRBV24-1 and TRBJ2-7; D uncertain. This CDR3 region has 13 residues. CDR1 is KGHDR and CDR2 is SFDVKD in the germline V gene. Trimming cost V 0 bases and J 6 bases, with 8 bases left between them. CDR3 coding DNA: TGTGCCACCAGTGATTTGGGCACGGGCGAGCAGTACTTC. This translates into CATSDLGTGEQYF.

The CDR3 coding sequence is TGTGCCACCAGTGACGGTAAACAAGAGACCCAGTACTTC. It is translated as CATSDGKQETQYF. The genes are TRBV24-1 and TRBJ2-5; D not certain. Germline V gene data show CDR1 as KGHDR and CDR2 as SFDVKD. This CDR3 contains 13 residues. The V end was cut by 4 bases, the J end by 2 bases, with 7 bases between.

The CDR3 sequence: CASSRAPGALNQPQHF. CDR3 sequence (DNA): TGTGCCAGCAGCAGAGCCCCAGGGGCCCTCAATCAGCCCCAGCATTTT. V and J are TRBV7-8 and TRBJ1-5; a possible D gene is TRBD1 (6 bases). Per the germline V gene, CDR1 is SGHVS and CDR2 is FQNEAQ. V was pared by 5 bases and J by 3 bases, with 17 bases between. The CDR3 loop spans 16 amino acids.

CDR3 sequence: CASSPVPSSGELQETQYF. In DNA form, the CDR3 reads TGTGCCAGCTCACCTGTCCCTTCTAGCGGGGAGCTCCAAGAGACCCAGTACTTC. The chain couples TRBV18 to TRBJ2-5, with 9 bases matching TRBD2. The CDR3 spans 18 residues. With V trimmed by 3 bases and J by 1 base, 12 bases remained unmatched. The germline gives CDR1 KGHSH, CDR2 LQKENI.

The chain couples TRBV20-1 to TRBJ2-1, with a tentative D call TRBD2 (6 bases). The CDR3 runs to 14 residues. Germline V CDR1 and CDR2: DFQATT, SNEGSKA (reference sequence). Trimming removed 3 bases from V and 4 bases from J, with 13 bases in between. CDR3 bases: TGCAGTGCTAGTTGGGCTAGCGATTACAATGAGCAGTTCTTC. Its translation is CSASWASDYNEQFF.

Written as DNA, the CDR3 is TGCGCCAGCATTAGCGGGAGCGATGAGCAGTTCTTC. It yields the protein CASISGSDEQFF. V usage is TRBV5-1 and J usage is TRBJ2-1; 9 nucleotides match TRBD2. Germline values: CDR1 SGHRS, CDR2 YFSETQ. The CDR3 has 12 amino acids. V lost 6 bases to trimming and J lost 8 bases; unmatched junction nucleotides: 3.

CDR3 coding DNA: TGTGCCAGCAGTACGACCGAGGGCTATGGCTACACCTTC. Encoded protein: CASSTTEGYGYTF. The V call is TRBV27, the J call TRBJ1-2; no definite D call. Trimming shortened V by 5 bases and J by 4 bases, and 11 bases separated the two germline ends. This CDR3 comprises 13 residues. In germline, CDR1 is MNHEY, CDR2 SMNVEV (reference sequence).

The rearrangement links TRBV24-1 to TRBJ2-1, with D perhaps TRBD2 (7 bases). Trimming left V 1 base short and J 5 bases short, with 14 bases between. The CDR3 is 16 amino acids. Germline-derived CDR1 and CDR2 are KGHDR and SFDVKD. The CDR3 DNA is TGTGCCACCAGTGATTTTGCAGGGAGGGGGAACAATGAGCAGTTCTTC. As protein: CATSDFAGRGNNEQFF.

This chain uses TRBV9 with TRBJ2-1, with a weak D call TRBD2 (5 bases). The CDR3 consists of 15 residues. Germline V gives CDR1 SGDLS, CDR2 YYNGEE. Trimming cost V 4 bases and J 3 bases, with 14 bases left between them. DNA for the CDR3: TGTGCCAGCAGCCCTGATGGCGGAGGCTACAATGAGCAGTTCTTC. Residues: CASSPDGGGYNEQFF.

The rearrangement joins TRBV7-9 to TRBJ2-1; possible D gene TRBD1, 5 bases. The germline CDR1 and CDR2 sequences are SEHNR and FQNEAQ (reference sequence). CDR3 length: 12 amino acids. V shed 5 bases and J shed 8 bases, with 10 bases lying between them. The DNA for the CDR3 is TGTGCCAGCAGCGCCAGGGTGCATGAGCAGTTCTTC. Protein: CASSARVHEQFF. The complete variable domain, with remaining parts taken from reference TRBV7-9 and TRBJ2-1, reads DTGVSQNPRHKITKRGQNVTFRCDPISEHNRLYWYRQTLGQGPEFLTYFQNEAQLEKSRLLSDRFSAERPKGSFSTLEIQRTEQGDSAMYLCASSARVHEQFFGPGTRLTVL.

About this clone itself: An end of the junction does not agree with germline; a read error may underlie this. The CDR3 loop is CASSLRDRVSF. DNA of the CDR3: TGTGCCAGCAGCCTCCGGGACAGGGTCTCTTTC. The chain is built from TRBV13 and TRBJ2-3, with 9 bases matching TRBD1. CDR1 and CDR2 from the germline V gene are PRHDT and FYEKMQ (reference sequence). The CDR3 extends over 11 amino acids.

The rearrangement uses TRBV5-1 and TRBJ1-4; D ambiguous. Germline CDR1 is SGHRS and CDR2 is YFSETQ. The V gene lost 0 bases and the J gene lost 4 bases, with 7 bases spanning the gap. CDR3 length equals 14 residues. CDR3 in amino acids: CASSLGESNEKLFF. In DNA form, the CDR3 reads TGCGCCAGCAGCTTGGGAGAAAGTAATGAAAAACTGTTTTTT.

The chain couples TRBV9 to TRBJ2-1; 7 bases map to TRBD1. After removal of 4 bases from V and 2 bases from J, the junction contained 3 bases not matched to a gene. Germline CDR1 is SGDLS and CDR2 is YYNGEE. The CDR3 sequence is 14 residues long. The CDR3 loop is CASSRGHPYNEQFF. The CDR3 coding sequence is TGTGCCAGCAGCAGGGGGCACCCCTACAATGAGCAGTTCTTC.

About this clone: At one end the junction does not follow the germline gene, possibly because of a read error. This chain joins TRBV27 and TRBJ1-1; D possibly corresponds to TRBD1 (6 bases). The CDR3 consists of 15 residues. Germline CDR1 and CDR2: MNHEY and SMNVEV (reference sequence). The CDR3, as DNA: TGTGCCAGCAGTCTATCCCCGGGGACAAACACTGAAGCTTTCTTT. As protein: CASSLSPGTNTEAFF.

This sequence joins TRBV7-2 and TRBJ1-1; weak D call: TRBD1 (5 bases). Trimming cost V 6 bases and J 4 bases, with 15 bases left between them. The CDR3 runs to 14 residues. CDR1 is SGHTA, CDR2 FQGNSA, per germline. In DNA, the CDR3 is TGTGCCAGCAGTCTCCATCAGGGCTCCACTGAAGCTTTCTTT. This gives the protein CASSLHQGSTEAFF.

The rearrangement joins TRBV2 to TRBJ2-1, with a possible D match to TRBD1 (6 bases). Trimming cost V 10 bases and J 2 bases, with 12 bases left between them. Per the germline V gene, CDR1 is SNHLY and CDR2 is FYNNEI. The CDR3 has 13 amino acids. The CDR3 is CAIQGGPYNEQFF. CDR3 coding DNA: TGTGCCATACAGGGTGGTCCCTACAATGAGCAGTTCTTC.

The rearrangement links TRBV28 to TRBJ2-7, with 8 bases matching TRBD2. The CDR3 is made up of 16 amino acids. The germline gives CDR1 MDHEN, CDR2 SYDVKM. Trimming at V came to 4 bases and at J to 2 bases, leaving 10 bases not matched to a gene. This CDR3 is CASSSSGSGEAYEQYF. DNA for the CDR3: TGTGCCAGCAGTTCCAGCGGGAGTGGGGAGGCCTACGAGCAGTACTTC.

The V and J genes are TRBV7-3 and TRBJ2-1; no clear D gene. The CDR3 extends over 15 amino acids. The germline V gene encodes CDR1 SGHTA and CDR2 FQGTGA. V lost 0 bases, J lost 1 base, and 7 bases lay in between. CDR3 protein: CASSLTPGSYNEQFF. The CDR3 DNA reads as TGTGCCAGCAGCTTAACCCCAGGTTCCTACAATGAGCAGTTCTTC.

The chain links TRBV9 to TRBJ2-5; 8 bases agree with TRBD2. The junction had 15 bases not matched to a gene; V was cut back by 3 bases and J by 5 bases. Per the germline V gene, CDR1 is SGDLS and CDR2 is YYNGEE. The CDR3 sequence is 17 residues long. The CDR3 loop reads CASSGGTGREGRETQYF. CDR3 nucleotide sequence: TGTGCCAGCAGCGGAGGAACTGGACGGGAGGGCCGGGAGACCCAGTACTTC.

The chain combines TRBV5-8 with TRBJ1-4; 8 bases fit TRBD1. Per the germline V gene, CDR1 is SGHTS and CDR2 is YDEGEE. J lost 5 bases, V lost 5 bases, and 8 bases had no gene match. This CDR3 comprises 15 residues. CDR3 sequence reads: CASSTGGTWNEKLFF. The CDR3 bases are TGTGCCAGCAGTACAGGGGGAACCTGGAATGAAAAACTGTTTTTT.